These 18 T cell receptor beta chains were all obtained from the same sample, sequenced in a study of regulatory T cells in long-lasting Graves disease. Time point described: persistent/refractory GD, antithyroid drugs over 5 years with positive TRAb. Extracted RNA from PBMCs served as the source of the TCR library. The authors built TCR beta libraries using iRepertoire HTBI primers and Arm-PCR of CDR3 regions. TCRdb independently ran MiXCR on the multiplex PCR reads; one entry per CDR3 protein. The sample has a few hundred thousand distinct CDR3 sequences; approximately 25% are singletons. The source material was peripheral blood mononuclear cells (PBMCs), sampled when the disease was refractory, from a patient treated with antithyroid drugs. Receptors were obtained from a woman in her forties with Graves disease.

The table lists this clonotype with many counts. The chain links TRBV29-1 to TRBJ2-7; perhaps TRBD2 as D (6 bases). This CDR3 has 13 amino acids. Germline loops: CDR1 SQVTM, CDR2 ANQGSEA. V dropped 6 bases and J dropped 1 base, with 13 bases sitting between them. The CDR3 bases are TGCAGCGTGGGGGATGGGACTTCCTACGAGCAGTACTTC. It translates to CSVGDGTSYEQYF.

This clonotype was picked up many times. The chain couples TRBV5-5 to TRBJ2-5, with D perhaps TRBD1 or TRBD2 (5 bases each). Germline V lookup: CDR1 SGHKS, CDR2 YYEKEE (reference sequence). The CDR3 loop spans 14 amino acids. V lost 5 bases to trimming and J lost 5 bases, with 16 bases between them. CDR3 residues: CASSRAVRGETQYF. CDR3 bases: TGTGCCAGCAGTAGGGCCGTGAGGGGTGAGACCCAGTACTTC.

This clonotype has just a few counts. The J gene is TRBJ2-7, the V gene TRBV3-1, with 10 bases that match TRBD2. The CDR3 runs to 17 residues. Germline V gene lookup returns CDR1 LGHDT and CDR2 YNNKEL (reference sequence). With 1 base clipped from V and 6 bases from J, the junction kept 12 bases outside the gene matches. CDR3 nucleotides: TGTGCCAGCAGCCAAGTCGGTCTAGCGGGAGCCAGGGTCGAGCAGTACTTC. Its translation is CASSQVGLAGARVEQYF.

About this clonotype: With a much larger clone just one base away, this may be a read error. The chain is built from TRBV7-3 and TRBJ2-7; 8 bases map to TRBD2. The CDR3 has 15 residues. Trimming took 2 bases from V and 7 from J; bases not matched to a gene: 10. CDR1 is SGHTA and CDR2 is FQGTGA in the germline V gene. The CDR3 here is CASSLGPAGAGEQYF. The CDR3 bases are TGTGCCAGCAGCTTAGGGCCAGCGGGAGCCGGTGAGCAGTACTTC.

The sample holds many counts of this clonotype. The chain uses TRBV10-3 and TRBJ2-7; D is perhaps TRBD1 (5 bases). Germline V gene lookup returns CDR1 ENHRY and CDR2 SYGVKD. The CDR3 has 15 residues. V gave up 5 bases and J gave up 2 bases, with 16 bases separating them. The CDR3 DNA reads TGTGCCATCAGTACCGACGTCGTGGGGCCCTACGAGCAGTACTTC. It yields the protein CAISTDVVGPYEQYF.

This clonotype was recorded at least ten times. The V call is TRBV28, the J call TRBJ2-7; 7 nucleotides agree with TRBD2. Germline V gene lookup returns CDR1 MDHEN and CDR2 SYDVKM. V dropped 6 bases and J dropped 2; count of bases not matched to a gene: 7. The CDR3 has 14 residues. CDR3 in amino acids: CASRNGEGAYEQYF. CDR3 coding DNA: TGTGCCAGCAGGAACGGGGAGGGAGCCTACGAGCAGTACTTC.

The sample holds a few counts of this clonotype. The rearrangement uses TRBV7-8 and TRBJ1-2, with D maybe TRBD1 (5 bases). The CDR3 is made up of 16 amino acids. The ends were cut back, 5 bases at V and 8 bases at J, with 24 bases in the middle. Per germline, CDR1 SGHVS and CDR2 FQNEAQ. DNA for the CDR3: TGTGCCAGCAGCCCGGGTCCCGGGACGCCTATTGGAGGCTACACCTTC. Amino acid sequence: CASSPGPGTPIGGYTF. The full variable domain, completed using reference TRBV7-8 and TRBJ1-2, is GAGVSQSPRYKVAKRGQDVALRCDPISGHVSLFWYQQALGQGPEFLTYFQNEAQLDKSGLPSDRFFAERPEGSVSTLKIQRTQQEDSAVYLCASSPGPGTPIGGYTFGSGTRLTVV.

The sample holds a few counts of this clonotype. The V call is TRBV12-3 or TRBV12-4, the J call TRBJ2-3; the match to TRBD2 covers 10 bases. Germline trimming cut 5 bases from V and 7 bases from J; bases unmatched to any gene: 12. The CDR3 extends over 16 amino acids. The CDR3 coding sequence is TGTGCCAGCAGTCTCGACGCTAGCGGGAGAGGGAATACGCAGTATTTT. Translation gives CASSLDASGRGNTQYF.

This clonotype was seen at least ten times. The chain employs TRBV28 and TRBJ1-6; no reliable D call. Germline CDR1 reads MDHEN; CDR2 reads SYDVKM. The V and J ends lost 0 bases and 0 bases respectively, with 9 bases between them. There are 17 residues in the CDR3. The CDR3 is CASSLCPRGSYNSPLHF. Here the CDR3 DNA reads TGTGCCAGCAGTTTATGCCCAAGAGGCTCCTATAATTCACCCCTCCACTTT.

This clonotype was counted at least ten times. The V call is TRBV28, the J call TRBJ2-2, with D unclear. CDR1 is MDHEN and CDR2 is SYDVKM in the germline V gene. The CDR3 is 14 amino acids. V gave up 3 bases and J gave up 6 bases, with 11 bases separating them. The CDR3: CASSLLFGPGELFF. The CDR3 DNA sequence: TGTGCCAGCAGTTTGTTGTTCGGGCCCGGGGAGCTGTTTTTT.

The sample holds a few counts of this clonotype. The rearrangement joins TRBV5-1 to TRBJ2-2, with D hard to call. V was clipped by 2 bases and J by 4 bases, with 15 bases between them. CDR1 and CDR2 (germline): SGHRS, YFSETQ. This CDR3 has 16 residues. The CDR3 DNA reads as TGCGCCAGCAGCTTCACGGAGCTGTACATCACCGGGGAGCTGTTTTTT. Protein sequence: CASSFTELYITGELFF.

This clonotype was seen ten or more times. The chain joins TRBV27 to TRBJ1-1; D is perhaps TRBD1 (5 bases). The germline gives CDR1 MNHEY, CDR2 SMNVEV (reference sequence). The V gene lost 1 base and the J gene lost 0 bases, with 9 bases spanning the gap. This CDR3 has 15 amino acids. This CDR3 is CASSLYGGLNTEAFF. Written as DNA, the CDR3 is TGTGCCAGCAGTTTATACGGGGGACTGAACACTGAAGCTTTCTTT.

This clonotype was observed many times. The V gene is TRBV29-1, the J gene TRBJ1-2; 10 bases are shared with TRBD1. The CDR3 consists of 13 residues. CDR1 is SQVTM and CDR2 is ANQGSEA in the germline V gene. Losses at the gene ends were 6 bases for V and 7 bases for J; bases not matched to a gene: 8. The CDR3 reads CSVGRQGAFGYTF. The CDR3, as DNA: TGCAGCGTGGGCCGACAGGGGGCGTTTGGCTACACCTTC.

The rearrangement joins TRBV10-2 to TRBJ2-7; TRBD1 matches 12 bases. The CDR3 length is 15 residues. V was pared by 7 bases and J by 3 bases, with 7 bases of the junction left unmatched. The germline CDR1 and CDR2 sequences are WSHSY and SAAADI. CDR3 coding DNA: TGCGCCAGCAACCCGGGACAGGGGGCCGTCTACGAGCAGTACTTC. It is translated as CASNPGQGAVYEQYF.

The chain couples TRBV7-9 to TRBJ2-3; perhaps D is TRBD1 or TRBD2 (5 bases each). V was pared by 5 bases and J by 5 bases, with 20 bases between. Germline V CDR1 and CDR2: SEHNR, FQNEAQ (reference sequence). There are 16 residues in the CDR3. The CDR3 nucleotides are TGTGCCAGCAGCGGCCCGGGACCCAACGGAAGAGATACGCAGTATTTT. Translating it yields CASSGPGPNGRDTQYF.

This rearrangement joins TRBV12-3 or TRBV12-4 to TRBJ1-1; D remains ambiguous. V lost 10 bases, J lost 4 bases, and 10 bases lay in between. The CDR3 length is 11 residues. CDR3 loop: CATQTGTEAFF. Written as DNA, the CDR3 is TGTGCCACCCAGACGGGCACTGAAGCTTTCTTT.

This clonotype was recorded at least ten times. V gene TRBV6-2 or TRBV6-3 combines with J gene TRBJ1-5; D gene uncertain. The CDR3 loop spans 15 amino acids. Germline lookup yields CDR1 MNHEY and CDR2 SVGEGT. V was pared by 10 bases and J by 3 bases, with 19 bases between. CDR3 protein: CATLPSWEINQPQHF. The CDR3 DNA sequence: TGTGCCACCCTCCCTTCTTGGGAAATCAATCAGCCCCAGCATTTT.

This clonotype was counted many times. CDR3 sequence: CASSLNRDQPQHF. As DNA, the CDR3 is TGTGCCAGCAGTTTAAATAGGGATCAGCCCCAGCATTTT. The V gene is TRBV27, the J gene TRBJ1-5, with no clear D. Germline CDR1 and CDR2: MNHEY and SMNVEV (reference sequence). The ends were cut back, 2 bases at V and 5 bases at J, with 7 bases in the middle. This CDR3 has 13 residues.